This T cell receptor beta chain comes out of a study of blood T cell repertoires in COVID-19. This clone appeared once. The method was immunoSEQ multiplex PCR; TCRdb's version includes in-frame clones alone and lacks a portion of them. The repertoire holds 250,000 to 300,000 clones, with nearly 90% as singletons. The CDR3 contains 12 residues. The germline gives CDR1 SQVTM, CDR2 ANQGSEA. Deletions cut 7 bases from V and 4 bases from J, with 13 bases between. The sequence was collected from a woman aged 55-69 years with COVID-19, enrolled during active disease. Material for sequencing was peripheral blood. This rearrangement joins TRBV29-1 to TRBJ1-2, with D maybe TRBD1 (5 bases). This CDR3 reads CSAGGVSYGYTF. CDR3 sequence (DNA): TGCAGCGCTGGGGGGGTTAGCTATGGCTACACCTTC.